These 6 T cell receptor beta chains came from one sample sequenced in a study of beta chain features in type 1 diabetes. What was sequenced were expressed TCRB transcripts, since all of the isolated RNA had been reverse transcribed. Clones were sequenced by immunoSEQ multiplex PCR, and TCRdb holds only the in-frame ones, with some missing. The sample yields approximately 300,000 clones, around 10% seen once. The sample comprised naive CD4+ T cells from blood. Receptors originate from a woman younger than 45 in good health.

This clone showed up just a few times. The chain recombines TRBV29-1 with TRBJ2-5, with a tentative D call TRBD2 (5 bases). The germline V gene encodes CDR1 SQVTM and CDR2 ANQGSEA. Between the trimmed V and J ends, which lost 0 bases and 7 bases, there was a span of 12 bases. This CDR3 is built from 13 residues. CDR3 loop: CSVEDRVRGTQYF. As DNA, the CDR3 is TGCAGCGTTGAAGATCGGGTTCGGGGGACCCAGTACTTC.

The chain joins TRBV15 to TRBJ1-4; D might be TRBD1 (5 bases). V lost 4 bases and J lost 2, with 14 bases in between. The CDR3 covers 16 residues. Germline values: CDR1 LNHNV, CDR2 YYDKDF (reference sequence). As DNA, the CDR3 is TGTGCCACCAGCACTGGCAGGGTCGGTACTAATGAAAAACTGTTTTTT. Translated: CATSTGRVGTNEKLFF.

Comment on this clone: This sample also contains other DNA sequences that code for the same CDR3. The gene calls are TRBV18 and TRBJ1-1, with D unresolved. Germline CDR1 and CDR2: KGHSH and LQKENI. V shed 1 base and J shed 1 base, with 7 bases lying between them. The CDR3 loop spans 14 amino acids. The CDR3 coding sequence is TGTGCCAGCTCACCACGGACTGAGAACACTGAAGCTTTCTTT. It translates to CASSPRTENTEAFF. The variable domain in full, with the rest retrieved from reference TRBV18 and TRBJ1-1, is NAGVMQNPRHLVRRRGQEARLRCSPMKGHSHVYWYRQLPEEGLKFMVYLQKENIIDESGMPKERFSAEFPKEGPSILRIQQVVRGDSAAYFCASSPRTENTEAFFGQGTRLTVV.

The rearrangement uses TRBV9 and TRBJ2-1; TRBD2 might be the D (5 bases). Germline V lookup: CDR1 SGDLS, CDR2 YYNGEE. The CDR3 extends over 17 amino acids. Trimming left V 0 bases short and J 4 bases short, with 17 bases between. The CDR3 DNA is TGTGCCAGCAGCGTAGGAGGGCAGAGGGTAGTGTACAATGAGCAGTTCTTC. It codes for CASSVGGQRVVYNEQFF.

The chain couples TRBV5-6 to TRBJ1-4; D is undetermined. CDR1 and CDR2 (germline): SGHDT, YYEEEE. V dropped 3 bases and J dropped 0 bases, with 6 bases sitting between them. The CDR3 length is 14 residues. The CDR3 region is CASSSTPTNEKLFF. The CDR3 DNA is TGTGCCAGCAGCTCGACTCCAACTAATGAAAAACTGTTTTTT.

The V and J genes are TRBV7-2 and TRBJ2-7; 8 bases align to TRBD1. The length of the CDR3 is 14 residues. With 1 base clipped from V and 4 bases from J, the junction kept 3 bases outside the gene matches. Germline loops: CDR1 SGHTA, CDR2 FQGNSA. CDR3 DNA: TGTGCCAGCAGCTTAGGGACAGGGCGGTACGAGCAGTACTTC. It codes for CASSLGTGRYEQYF.